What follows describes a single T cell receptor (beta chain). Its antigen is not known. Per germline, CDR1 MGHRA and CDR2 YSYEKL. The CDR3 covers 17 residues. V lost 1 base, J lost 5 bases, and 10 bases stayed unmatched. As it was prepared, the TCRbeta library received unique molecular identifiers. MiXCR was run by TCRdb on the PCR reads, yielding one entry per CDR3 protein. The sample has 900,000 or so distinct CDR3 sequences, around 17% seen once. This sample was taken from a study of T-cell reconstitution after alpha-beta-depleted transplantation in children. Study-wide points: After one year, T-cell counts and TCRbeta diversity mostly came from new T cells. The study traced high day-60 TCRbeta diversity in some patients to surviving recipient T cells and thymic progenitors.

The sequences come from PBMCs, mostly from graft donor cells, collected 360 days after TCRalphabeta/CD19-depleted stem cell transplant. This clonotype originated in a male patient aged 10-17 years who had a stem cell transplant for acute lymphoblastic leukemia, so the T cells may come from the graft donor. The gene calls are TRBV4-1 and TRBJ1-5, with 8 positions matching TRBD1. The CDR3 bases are TGCGCCAGCAGCCAAGGGAGTTGGACAGGGTTACATCAGCCCCAGCATTTT. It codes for CASSQGSWTGLHQPQHF.